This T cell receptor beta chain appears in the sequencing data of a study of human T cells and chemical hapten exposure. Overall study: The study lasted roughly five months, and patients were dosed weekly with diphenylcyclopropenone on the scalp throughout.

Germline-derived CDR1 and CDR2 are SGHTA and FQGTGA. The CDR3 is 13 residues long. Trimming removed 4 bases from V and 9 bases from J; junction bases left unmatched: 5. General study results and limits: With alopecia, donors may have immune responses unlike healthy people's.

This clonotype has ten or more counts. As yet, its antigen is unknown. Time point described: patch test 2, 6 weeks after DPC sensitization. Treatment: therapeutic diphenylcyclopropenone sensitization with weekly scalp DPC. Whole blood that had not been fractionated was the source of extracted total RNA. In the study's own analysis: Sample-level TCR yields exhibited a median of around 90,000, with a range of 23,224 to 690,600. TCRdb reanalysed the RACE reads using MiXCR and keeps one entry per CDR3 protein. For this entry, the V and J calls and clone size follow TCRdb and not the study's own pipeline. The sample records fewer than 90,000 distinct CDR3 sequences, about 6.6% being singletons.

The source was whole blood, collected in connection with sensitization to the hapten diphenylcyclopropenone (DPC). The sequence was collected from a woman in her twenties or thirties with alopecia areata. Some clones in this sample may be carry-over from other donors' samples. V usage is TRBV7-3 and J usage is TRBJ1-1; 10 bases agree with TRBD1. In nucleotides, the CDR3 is TGTGCCAGCAGCTCAGACAGGGGGCTGCAAGCTTTCTTT. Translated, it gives CASSSDRGLQAFF.